The table lists the clone carrying this T cell receptor beta chain with a count of one. V lost 4 bases to trimming and J lost 5 bases, with 25 bases between them. In germline, CDR1 is SGDLS, CDR2 YYNGEE. The CDR3 is 17 amino acids. Authors' analysis steps: The authors estimated nucleated cell counts from reference gene primer amplification. Data came from immunoSEQ multiplex PCR; TCRdb stores just in-frame clones and leaves some out. That table furnishes V, J and clone size, whereas the DNA furnished D and trimming. Of tens of thousands of clones in the sample, roughly 91% were seen once. These data are taken from a study of blood T cell repertoires in COVID-19. Study at large: The United States, Italy and Spain were the sources of the acute and convalescent COVID-19 samples. The analysed material was cDNA or gDNA that came from T cells, B-cell-depleted T cells, or PBMCs.

V and J are TRBV9 and TRBJ2-7; D might be TRBD2 (6 bases). Specimen: peripheral blood. This receptor was obtained from a human donor in a cohort sampled during active COVID-19. The CDR3 DNA follows: TGTGCCAGCAGCTCCAACCGGGACTTGAAACCACAGGACGAGCAGTACTTC. This gives the protein CASSSNRDLKPQDEQYF.